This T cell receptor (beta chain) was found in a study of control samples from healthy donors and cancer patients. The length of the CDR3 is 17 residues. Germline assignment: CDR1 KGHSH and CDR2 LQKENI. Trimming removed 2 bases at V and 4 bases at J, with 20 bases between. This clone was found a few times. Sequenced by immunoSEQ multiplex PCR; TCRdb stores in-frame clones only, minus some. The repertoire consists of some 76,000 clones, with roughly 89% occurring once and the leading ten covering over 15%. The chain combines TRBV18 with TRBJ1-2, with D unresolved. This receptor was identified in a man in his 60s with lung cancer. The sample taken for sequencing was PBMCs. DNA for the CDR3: TGTGCCAGCTCACCAATGATCCTCAGGAGCCCAATCTATGGCTACACCTTC. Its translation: CASSPMILRSPIYGYTF.